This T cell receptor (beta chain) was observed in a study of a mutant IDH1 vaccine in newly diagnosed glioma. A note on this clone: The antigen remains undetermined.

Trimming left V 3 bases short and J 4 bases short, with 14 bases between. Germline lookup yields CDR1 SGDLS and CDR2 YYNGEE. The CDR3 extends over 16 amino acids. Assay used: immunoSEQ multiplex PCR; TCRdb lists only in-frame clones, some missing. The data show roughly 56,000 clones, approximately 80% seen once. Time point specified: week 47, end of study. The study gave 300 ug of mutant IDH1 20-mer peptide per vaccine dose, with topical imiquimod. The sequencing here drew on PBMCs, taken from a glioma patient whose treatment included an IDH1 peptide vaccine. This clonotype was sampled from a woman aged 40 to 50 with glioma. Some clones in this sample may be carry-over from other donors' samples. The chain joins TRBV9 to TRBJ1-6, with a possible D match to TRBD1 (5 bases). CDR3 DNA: TGTGCCAGCAGCGCCTATGAAAGGGGTTATAATTCACCCCTCCACTTT. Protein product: CASSAYERGYNSPLHF. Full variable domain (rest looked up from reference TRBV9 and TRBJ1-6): DSGVTQTPKHLITATGQRVTLRCSPRSGDLSVYWYQQSLDQGLQFLIQYYNGEERAKGNILERFSAQQFPDLHSELNLSSLELGDSALYFCASSAYERGYNSPLHFGNGTRLTVT.